The clone carrying this T cell receptor beta chain was recorded many times. Antigen: not known. Lactation, pregnancy, other autoimmune disease or uncontrolled infection led to exclusion of patients. PBMCs were sourced from about 10 ml fresh peripheral blood. The TCR beta CDR3 regions underwent amplification using RNA transcripts as the source. The HTBI set primed first-round TCR CDR3 RT-PCR. Via MiXCR, TCRdb re-called the multiplex PCR reads, giving one row per CDR3 protein. In the table there are approximately 520,000 distinct CDR3 sequences, about 24% of which are singletons. CDR3 length equals 15 residues. The germline V gene has CDR1 MNHEY and CDR2 SVGAGI. V shed 6 bases and J shed 4 bases, with 15 bases lying between them. The record originates from a study of T cells in Graves' hyperthyroidism and ophthalmopathy. Study results and limitations: In blood, most of the thyroid clonotypes expanded above 0.001 were also present.

The sequenced sample was blood. The sequence came from a young woman with Graves' ophthalmopathy. The chain recombines TRBV6-5 with TRBJ2-2, with a possible D match to TRBD1 (6 bases). DNA of the CDR3: TGTGCCAGCAGGAGGGCAGGGGCCGGCACCGGGGAGCTGTTTTTT. Its translation: CASRRAGAGTGELFF.